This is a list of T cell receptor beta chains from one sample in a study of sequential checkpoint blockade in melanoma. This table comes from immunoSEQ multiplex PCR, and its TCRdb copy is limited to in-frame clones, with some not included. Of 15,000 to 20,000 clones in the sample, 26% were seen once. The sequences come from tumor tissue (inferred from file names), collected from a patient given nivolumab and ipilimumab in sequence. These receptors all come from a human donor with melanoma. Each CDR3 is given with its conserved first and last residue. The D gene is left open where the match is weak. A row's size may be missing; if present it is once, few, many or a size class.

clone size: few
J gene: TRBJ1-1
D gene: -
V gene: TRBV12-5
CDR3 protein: CASGMHTEAFF
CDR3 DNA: TGTGCTAGTGGAATGCACACTGAAGCTTTCTTT

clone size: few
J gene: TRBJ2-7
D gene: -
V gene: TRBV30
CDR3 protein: CAYREDYEQYF
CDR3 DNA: TGTGCCTACAGAGAAGACTACGAGCAGTACTTC

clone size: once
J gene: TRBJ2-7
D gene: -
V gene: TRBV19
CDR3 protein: CASSIGGYEQYF
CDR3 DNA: TGTGCCAGTAGTATAGGGGGCTACGAGCAGTACTTC

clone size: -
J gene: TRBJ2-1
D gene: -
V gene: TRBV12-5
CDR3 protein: CASQGNNEQFF
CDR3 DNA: TGTGCCAGCCAGGGAAATAATGAGCAGTTCTTC

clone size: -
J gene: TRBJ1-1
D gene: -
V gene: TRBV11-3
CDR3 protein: CASTGGAGVTEAFF
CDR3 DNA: TGTGCCAGCACCGGGGGGGCAGGGGTCACTGAAGCTTTCTTT

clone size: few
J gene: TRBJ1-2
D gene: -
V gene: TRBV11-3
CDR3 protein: CASSSTMIHYGYTF
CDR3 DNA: TGTGCCAGCAGCTCTACCATGATCCACTATGGCTACACCTTC

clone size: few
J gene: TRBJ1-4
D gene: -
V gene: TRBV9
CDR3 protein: CASSVGVLLGAGGEKLFF
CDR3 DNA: TGTGCCAGCAGCGTAGGGGTTCTATTGGGTGCGGGAGGAGAAAAACTGTTTTTT

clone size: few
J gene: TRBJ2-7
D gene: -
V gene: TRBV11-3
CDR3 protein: CASSLGPTGTYEQYF
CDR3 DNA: TGTGCCAGCAGCTTAGGGCCTACAGGGACCTACGAGCAGTACTTC

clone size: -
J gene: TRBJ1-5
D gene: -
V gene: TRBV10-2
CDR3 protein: CASSVTPDLHQPQHF
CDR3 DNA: TGCGCCAGCAGTGTCACCCCGGACCTTCATCAGCCCCAGCATTTT

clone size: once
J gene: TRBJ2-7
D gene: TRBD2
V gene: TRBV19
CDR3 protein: CASSHLGPGGSYEQYF
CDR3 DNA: TGTGCCAGTAGTCACTTGGGGCCCGGGGGGTCCTACGAGCAGTACTTC

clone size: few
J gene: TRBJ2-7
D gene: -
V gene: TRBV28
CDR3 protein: CASKEPAGEQYF
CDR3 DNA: TGTGCCAGCAAGGAACCGGCCGGGGAGCAGTACTTC

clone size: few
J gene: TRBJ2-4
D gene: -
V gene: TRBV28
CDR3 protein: CASSLKKTGVGHRNIQYF
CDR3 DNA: TGTGCCAGCAGTTTAAAAAAGACAGGCGTAGGCCACAGAAACATTCAGTACTTC

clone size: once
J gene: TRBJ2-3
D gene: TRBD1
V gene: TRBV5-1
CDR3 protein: CASSERTGGRTDTQYF
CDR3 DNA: TGCGCCAGCAGCGAACGGACAGGGGGCAGGACAGATACGCAGTATTTT

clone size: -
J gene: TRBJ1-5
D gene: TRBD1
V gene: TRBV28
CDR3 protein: CASRTGVNQPQHF
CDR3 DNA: TGTGCCAGCCGGACAGGGGTGAATCAGCCCCAGCATTTT

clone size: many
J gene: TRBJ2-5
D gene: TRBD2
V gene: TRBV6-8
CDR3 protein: CASRVLAGKETQYF
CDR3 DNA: TGTGCCAGCAGAGTACTAGCGGGGAAGGAGACCCAGTACTTC

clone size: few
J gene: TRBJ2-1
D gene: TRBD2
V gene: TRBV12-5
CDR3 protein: CASIKSGAGNNEQFF
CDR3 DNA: TGTGCCAGCATCAAGAGTGGAGCGGGGAACAATGAGCAGTTCTTC

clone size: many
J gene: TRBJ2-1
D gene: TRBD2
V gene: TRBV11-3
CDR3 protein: CASSGGISWTSGNEQFF
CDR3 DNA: TGTGCCAGCAGCGGAGGTATCTCTTGGACTAGCGGCAATGAGCAGTTCTTC

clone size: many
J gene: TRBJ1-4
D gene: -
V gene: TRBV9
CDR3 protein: CASSVGDQVQEKLFF
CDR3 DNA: TGTGCCAGCAGCGTAGGGGATCAGGTTCAGGAAAAACTGTTTTTT

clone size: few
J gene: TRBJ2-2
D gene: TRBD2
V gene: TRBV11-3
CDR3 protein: CASSPGSGSDSTGELFF
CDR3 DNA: TGTGCCAGCAGCCCGGGGAGCGGGAGCGATAGCACCGGGGAGCTGTTTTTT

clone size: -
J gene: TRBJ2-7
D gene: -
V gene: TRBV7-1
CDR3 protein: CASSRWGAYEQYF
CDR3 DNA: TGTGCCAGCAGCCGCTGGGGGGCCTACGAGCAGTACTTC

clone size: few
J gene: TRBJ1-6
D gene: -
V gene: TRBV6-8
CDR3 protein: CASSYSRRGASNSPLHF
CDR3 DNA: TGTGCCAGCAGTTACTCCCGACGAGGGGCGAGTAATTCACCCCTCCACTTT

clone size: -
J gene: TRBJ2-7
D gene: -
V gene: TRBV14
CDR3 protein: CASSQVTANEQYF
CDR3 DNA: TGTGCCAGCAGCCAAGTGACAGCCAACGAGCAGTACTTC

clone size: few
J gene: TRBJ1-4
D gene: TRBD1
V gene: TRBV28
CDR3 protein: CASSSPGQGEKLFF
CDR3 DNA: TGTGCCAGCAGTTCCCCGGGACAGGGGGAAAAACTGTTTTTT

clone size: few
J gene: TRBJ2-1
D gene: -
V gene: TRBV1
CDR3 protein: CASSQAYGLAGDEQFF
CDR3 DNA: TGCGCCAGCAGCCAAGCTTATGGACTAGCGGGAGATGAGCAGTTCTTC